Each of the 19 T cell receptor beta chains below was sequenced from the same sample in a study of patients and donors after allogeneic stem cell transplantation. In TCRdb, the RT-PCR reads were re-called with MiXCR into one record per CDR3 protein. The data contain more than 850,000 distinct CDR3 sequences, roughly 18% of them seen just once; the ten biggest clones take up around 5.5%. Source material: blood, either unsorted or a sorted T cell fraction (not recorded which). The receptors derive from a human donor who was either an allogeneic HSCT recipient or a stem cell or donor lymphocyte infusion donor (not recorded which). It is not recorded whose cells these are; they may come from a transplant donor.

This rearrangement joins TRBV6-4 to TRBJ2-3, with D perhaps being TRBD1 or TRBD2 (5 bases each). This CDR3 comprises 15 residues. Trimming cost V 5 bases and J 4 bases, with 16 bases left between them. Germline CDR1 MRHNA, CDR2 SNTAGT. CDR3 DNA: TGTGCCAGCAGTCGGGACCCTGGGCCCCCAGATACGCAGTATTTT. Translating gives CASSRDPGPPDTQYF.

This clonotype was picked up many times. The J gene is TRBJ2-7, the V gene TRBV9; D uncertain. Trimming took 0 bases from V and 1 from J, leaving 8 bases between them. The CDR3 is 14 amino acids. CDR1 is SGDLS, CDR2 YYNGEE, per germline. The DNA for the CDR3 is TGTGCCAGCAGCGTAGCCCCCAAATCCTACGAGCAGTACTTC. Its protein is CASSVAPKSYEQYF. Drawing the rest from reference TRBV9 and TRBJ2-7, the complete variable domain is DSGVTQTPKHLITATGQRVTLRCSPRSGDLSVYWYQQSLDQGLQFLIQYYNGEERAKGNILERFSAQQFPDLHSELNLSSLELGDSALYFCASSVAPKSYEQYFGPGTRLTVT.

CDR3 in amino acids: CASSLVRTPYEQYF. DNA of the CDR3: TGCGCCAGCAGCTTGGTTCGGACACCGTACGAGCAGTACTTC. The chain links TRBV5-1 to TRBJ2-7, with D perhaps TRBD1 (5 bases). With 0 bases removed from V and 4 bases from J, the gap between germline ends came to 11 bases. CDR3 length equals 14 residues. The germline gives CDR1 SGHRS, CDR2 YFSETQ.

For this clonotype: This could be a read error, since a much larger clone is one nucleotide away. This sequence joins TRBV12-3 or TRBV12-4 and TRBJ1-6; a weak D match, TRBD1 (5 bases). This CDR3 is 15 amino acids long. Trimming cost V 4 bases and J 0 bases, with 7 bases left between them. The CDR3 bases are TGTGCCAGCAGTTGGGGGAGCTCCTATAATTCACCCCTCCACTTT. Translation: CASSWGSSYNSPLHF.

The chain couples TRBV18 to TRBJ2-7, with 7 bases matching TRBD1. Trimming took 3 bases from V and 0 from J; bases not matched to a gene: 8. The CDR3 totals 16 residues. CDR1 is KGHSH, CDR2 LQKENI, per germline. The CDR3 sequence: CASSPFPGQDSYEQYF. The CDR3 region has the DNA TGTGCCAGCTCACCTTTCCCAGGACAGGACTCCTACGAGCAGTACTTC.

The J gene is TRBJ1-2, the V gene TRBV29-1, with a possible D match to TRBD1 (5 bases). The V gene lost 4 bases and the J gene lost 4 bases, with 13 bases spanning the gap. The CDR3 runs 13 residues. Germline CDR1 is SQVTM and CDR2 is ANQGSEA. CDR3 residues: CSVGEGPFYGYTF. The CDR3, as DNA: TGCAGCGTTGGAGAGGGGCCCTTCTATGGCTACACCTTC.

This clonotype came up many times. The chain carries TRBV4-2 and TRBJ2-3, with D tentatively TRBD1 or TRBD2 (5 bases each). CDR1 is LGHNA, CDR2 YNFKEQ, per germline. This CDR3 region has 16 residues. Trimming removed 1 base at V and 4 bases at J, with 15 bases between. The CDR3 loop is CASSQGGTPHPDTQYF. The CDR3 DNA sequence: TGTGCCAGCAGCCAAGGGGGGACCCCCCACCCAGATACGCAGTATTTT.

This clonotype was found a few times. The rearrangement links TRBV5-1 to TRBJ1-6; possibly TRBD1 for D (5 bases). The CDR3 consists of 15 residues. CDR1 and CDR2 (germline): SGHRS, YFSETQ. Trimming removed 7 bases from V and 7 bases from J, with 18 bases in between. The CDR3 here is CASGGGTQLNSPLHF. The CDR3 bases are TGCGCCAGCGGAGGAGGGACCCAACTAAATTCACCCCTCCACTTT.

The chain combines TRBV7-9 with TRBJ1-2; no firm D call. The CDR3 totals 14 residues. Deletions cut 1 base from V and 1 base from J, with 7 bases between. CDR1 SEHNR and CDR2 FQNEAQ come from the germline V gene (reference sequence). Here the CDR3 reads CASSLVADNYGYTF. The CDR3 DNA sequence: TGTGCCAGCAGCTTAGTCGCGGATAACTATGGCTACACCTTC.

This clonotype showed up just a few times. The chain joins TRBV24-1 to TRBJ1-5, with D possibly TRBD1 on 6 matching bases. CDR1 KGHDR and CDR2 SFDVKD come from the germline V gene. This CDR3 is built from 17 residues. V was shortened by 4 bases and J by 4 bases, with 19 bases between the two germline ends. Here the CDR3 reads CATSDPSGGGHNQPQHF. In nucleotides, the CDR3 is TGTGCCACCAGTGACCCCTCAGGCGGGGGCCATAATCAGCCCCAGCATTTT.

This clonotype has just a few counts. CDR3 loop: CASHPLEDLAANTGELFF. The CDR3 nucleotides are TGCGCCAGCCACCCACTCGAGGATCTAGCGGCGAACACCGGGGAGCTGTTTTTT. This chain links TRBV5-1 with TRBJ2-2; 7 bases fit TRBD2. CDR1 is SGHRS, CDR2 YFSETQ, per germline. V trimming: 7 bases; J trimming: 0 bases; junction bases outside the gene matches: 15. The CDR3 is 18 amino acids.

This chain joins TRBV30 and TRBJ1-1; TRBD1 agrees at 9 bases. V shed 1 base, J shed 4 bases, and the junction held 7 bases outside the gene matches. CDR1 and CDR2 from the germline V gene are GTSNPN and SVGIG (reference sequence). The CDR3 covers 15 residues. The CDR3 DNA reads TGTGCCTGGAGTGACCGGGACAGGGTTGCCACTGAAGCTTTCTTT. It encodes CAWSDRDRVATEAFF.

This clonotype was counted a few times. V gene TRBV5-1 combines with J gene TRBJ1-2; 8 positions agree with TRBD1. The CDR3 has 15 residues. After removal of 5 bases from V and 0 bases from J, the junction contained 6 bases not matched to a gene. CDR1 SGHRS and CDR2 YFSETQ come from the germline V gene. The CDR3 is CASSRGQGPNYGYTF. The CDR3 DNA sequence: TGCGCCAGCAGTCGAGGACAGGGTCCTAACTATGGCTACACCTTC.

The chain recombines TRBV12-5 with TRBJ2-7, with 7 bases lining up with TRBD1. The V segment lost 0 bases and the J segment 2 bases; nucleotides outside the gene matches: 4. This CDR3 contains 15 residues. Germline V CDR1 and CDR2: LGHNT, FRNRAP. In DNA form, the CDR3 reads TGTGCTAGTGGTTTGGTACGGGGACAGACCTACGAGCAGTACTTC. Its translation is CASGLVRGQTYEQYF.

In its sample, this clonotype was seen a few times. This chain uses TRBV2 with TRBJ1-1; D is perhaps TRBD1 (6 bases). CDR1 and CDR2 from the germline V gene are SNHLY and FYNNEI. The CDR3 covers 15 residues. V gave up 3 bases and J gave up 2 bases, with 13 bases separating them. CDR3 sequence reads: CASSEGGRHNTEAFF. The CDR3 DNA reads TGTGCCAGCAGTGAGGGGGGCAGGCATAACACTGAAGCTTTCTTT.

This clonotype was observed a few times. V gene TRBV9 combines with J gene TRBJ2-7; tentatively, D is TRBD2 (5 bases). Germline values: CDR1 SGDLS, CDR2 YYNGEE. V lost 3 bases and J 7 bases, leaving 14 bases between the germline ends. This CDR3 has 13 amino acids. CDR3 sequence: CASSAQEVGEQYF. CDR3 nucleotides: TGTGCCAGCAGCGCCCAGGAGGTGGGGGAGCAGTACTTC.

This rearrangement joins TRBV12-3 or TRBV12-4 to TRBJ1-2; D not certain. The CDR3 length is 13 residues. Trimming removed 1 base at V and 6 bases at J, with 9 bases between. CDR3 residues: CASSLVGHNGYTF. DNA of the CDR3: TGTGCCAGCAGTTTAGTGGGCCATAATGGCTACACCTTC.

This sequence joins TRBV7-8 and TRBJ1-2; perhaps TRBD1 as D (5 bases). Trimming took off 5 bases at V and 0 bases at J, with 22 bases between the two ends. The CDR3 loop spans 18 amino acids. Germline CDR1 reads SGHVS; CDR2 reads FQNEAQ. The CDR3 sequence: CASSRPPRGFRANYGYTF. The CDR3 nucleotides are TGTGCCAGCAGCCGCCCGCCAAGGGGTTTTCGAGCTAACTATGGCTACACCTTC.

The chain carries TRBV5-1 and TRBJ2-4; tentatively, D is TRBD1 (6 bases). V was trimmed by 6 bases and J by 4 bases, leaving 14 bases between them. CDR1 and CDR2 (germline): SGHRS, YFSETQ. The CDR3 is 14 residues long. In nucleotides, the CDR3 is TGCGCCAGCAAGGAAATTGGACAGAAAAACATTCAGTACTTC. Protein product: CASKEIGQKNIQYF.